A selection of T cell receptor beta chains follows, all from one sample in a study of Ad26.COV2.S vaccination and SARS-CoV-2 variants. Clones were sequenced by immunoSEQ multiplex PCR, and TCRdb holds only the in-frame ones, with some missing. The sample has about 180,000 clones, around 90% seen once; the top ten hold 4.5% to 7.5%. Specimen: peripheral blood, collected after recovery from COVID-19. The receptors derive from a human donor who had recovered from COVID-19. CDR3s include the opening cysteine and the closing phenylalanine or tryptophan. D genes are given only for firm matches. The size entry is marked missing in some rows and otherwise reads once, few, many or a size class.

D gene: TRBD1; J gene: TRBJ1-2; clone size: NA; V gene: TRBV7-2; CDR3 DNA: TGTGCCAGCAGCTTAGGACAGGGGGCTTATGGCTACACCTTC; CDR3 protein: CASSLGQGAYGYTF
D gene: TRBD1; J gene: TRBJ1-5; clone size: NA; V gene: TRBV2; CDR3 DNA: TGTGCCAGCAGCAACAGGGGACGCAATCAGCCCCAGCATTTT; CDR3 protein: CASSNRGRNQPQHF
D gene: NA; J gene: TRBJ1-2; clone size: NA; V gene: TRBV15; CDR3 DNA: TGTGCCACCAGCAGAGATTTAGGCCGAGCTAACTATGGCTACACCTTC; CDR3 protein: CATSRDLGRANYGYTF
D gene: NA; J gene: TRBJ1-2; clone size: NA; V gene: TRBV21-1; CDR3 DNA: TGTGCCAGCAGCAAAAGGGACAGGGCTAGGGCCTATGGCTACACCTTC; CDR3 protein: CASSKRDRARAYGYTF
D gene: TRBD1; J gene: TRBJ2-5; clone size: NA; V gene: TRBV6-2/TRBV6-3; CDR3 DNA: TGTGCCAGCAGTACCCTGGACAGGGGGCGCCCCGGTGAGACCCAGTACTTC; CDR3 protein: CASSTLDRGRPGETQYF
D gene: NA; J gene: TRBJ2-3; clone size: NA; V gene: TRBV3-1/TRBV3-2; CDR3 DNA: TGTGCCAGCAGCTCGGGAAGCTACGATACGCAGTATTTT; CDR3 protein: CASSSGSYDTQYF
D gene: NA; J gene: TRBJ1-1; clone size: NA; V gene: TRBV15; CDR3 DNA: TGTGCCACCGGGGGCGCAGACACTGAAGCTTTCTTT; CDR3 protein: CATGGADTEAFF
D gene: TRBD2; J gene: TRBJ2-3; clone size: NA; V gene: TRBV5-4; CDR3 DNA: TGTGCCAGCAGCTTGACTAGCGGGCTATGGGATACGCAGTATTTT; CDR3 protein: CASSLTSGLWDTQYF
D gene: NA; J gene: TRBJ1-2; clone size: NA; V gene: TRBV6-4; CDR3 DNA: TGTGCCAGCAGCCCTACCCCGGGCACCTATGGCTACACCTTC; CDR3 protein: CASSPTPGTYGYTF
D gene: TRBD1; J gene: TRBJ2-5; clone size: NA; V gene: TRBV28; CDR3 DNA: TGTGCCAGCAGCCGAGCCGACAGGGTAGAGACCCAGTACTTC; CDR3 protein: CASSRADRVETQYF
D gene: TRBD1; J gene: TRBJ2-3; clone size: NA; V gene: TRBV5-6; CDR3 DNA: TGTGCCAGCAGCTTTGACAGGGGGCCTTACACAGATACGCAGTATTTT; CDR3 protein: CASSFDRGPYTDTQYF
D gene: NA; J gene: TRBJ2-7; clone size: NA; V gene: TRBV3-1/TRBV3-2; CDR3 DNA: TGTGCCAGCAGCCCTAGTCCCTACGAGCAGTACTTC; CDR3 protein: CASSPSPYEQYF
D gene: NA; J gene: TRBJ2-7; clone size: once; V gene: TRBV15; CDR3 DNA: TGTGCCACCAGCAGCCCTGGGAGGATGGGCTCCTACGAGCAGTACTTC; CDR3 protein: CATSSPGRMGSYEQYF
D gene: NA; J gene: TRBJ2-3; clone size: NA; V gene: TRBV7-3; CDR3 DNA: TGTGCCAGCAGCTTCTCGGGACTCCGCACAGATACGCAGTATTTT; CDR3 protein: CASSFSGLRTDTQYF
D gene: NA; J gene: TRBJ2-5; clone size: NA; V gene: TRBV29-1; CDR3 DNA: TGCAGCGTCCGCTGGGCCGTCCAAGAGACCCAGTACTTC; CDR3 protein: CSVRWAVQETQYF
D gene: NA; J gene: TRBJ2-5; clone size: few; V gene: TRBV6-5; CDR3 DNA: TGTGCCAGCAGGGCGTGGAGGGGGGCAGAGACCCAGTACTTC; CDR3 protein: CASRAWRGAETQYF
D gene: TRBD1; J gene: TRBJ2-7; clone size: NA; V gene: TRBV5-1; CDR3 DNA: TGCGCCAGCAGCCCCATTGATAGACAGGGGCGTGAGCAGTACTTC; CDR3 protein: CASSPIDRQGREQYF